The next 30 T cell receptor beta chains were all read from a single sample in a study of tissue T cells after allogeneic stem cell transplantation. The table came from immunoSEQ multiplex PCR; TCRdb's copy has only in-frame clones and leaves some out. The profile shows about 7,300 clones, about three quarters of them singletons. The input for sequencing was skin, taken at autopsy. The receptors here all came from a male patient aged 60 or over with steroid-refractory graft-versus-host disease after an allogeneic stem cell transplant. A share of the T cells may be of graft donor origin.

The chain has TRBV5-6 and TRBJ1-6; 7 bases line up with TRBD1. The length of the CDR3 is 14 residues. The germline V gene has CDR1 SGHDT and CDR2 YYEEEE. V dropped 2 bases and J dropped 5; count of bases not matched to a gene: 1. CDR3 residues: CASSFGTDNSPLHF. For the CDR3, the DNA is TGTGCCAGCAGCTTCGGGACAGATAATTCACCCCTCCACTTT.

DNA of the CDR3: TGCGCCAGCAGCCAAGATACAAAGGCTTCAGTAGTGGGGCCCAAGAACAATGAGCAGTTCTTC. Protein sequence: CASSQDTKASVVGPKNNEQFF. The chain has TRBV4-3 and TRBJ2-1; D is possibly TRBD1 (5 bases). The germline V gene encodes CDR1 LGHNA and CDR2 YSLEER. The CDR3 extends over 21 amino acids. Trimming left V 0 bases short and J 5 bases short, with 29 bases between.

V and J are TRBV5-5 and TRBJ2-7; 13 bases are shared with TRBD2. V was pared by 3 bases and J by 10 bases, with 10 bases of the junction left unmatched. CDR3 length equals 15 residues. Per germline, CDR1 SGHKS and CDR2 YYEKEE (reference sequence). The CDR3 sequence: CASSSEGLAGWIQYF. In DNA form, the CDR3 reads TGTGCCAGCAGCTCGGAGGGACTAGCGGGGTGGATTCAGTACTTC.

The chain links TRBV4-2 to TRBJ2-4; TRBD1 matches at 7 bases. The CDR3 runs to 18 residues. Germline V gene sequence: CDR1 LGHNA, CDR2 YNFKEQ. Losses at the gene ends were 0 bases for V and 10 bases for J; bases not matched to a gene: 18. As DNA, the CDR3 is TGTGCCAGCAGCCAAGAGCCGATTGGGGCACAGGGGAACACGATTCAGTACTTC. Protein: CASSQEPIGAQGNTIQYF.

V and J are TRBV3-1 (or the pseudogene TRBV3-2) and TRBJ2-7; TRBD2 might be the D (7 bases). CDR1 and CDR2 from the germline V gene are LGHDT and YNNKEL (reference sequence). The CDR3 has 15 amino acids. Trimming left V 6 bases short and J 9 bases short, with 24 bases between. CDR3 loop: CASSHPPAGATGQYF. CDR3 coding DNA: TGTGCCAGCAGTCATCCGCCGGCGGGGGCCACCGGGCAGTACTTC.

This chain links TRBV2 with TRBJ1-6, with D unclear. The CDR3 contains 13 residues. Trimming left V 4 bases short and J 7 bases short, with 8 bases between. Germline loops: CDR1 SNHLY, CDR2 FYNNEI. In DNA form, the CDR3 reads TGTGCCAGCAGTGGTCAGCGAAATTCACCCCTCCACTTT. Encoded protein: CASSGQRNSPLHF. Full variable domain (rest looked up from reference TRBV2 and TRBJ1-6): EPEVTQTPSHQVTQMGQEVILRCVPISNHLYFYWYRQILGQKVEFLVSFYNNEISEKSEIFDDQFSVERPDGSNFTLKIRSTKLEDSAMYFCASSGQRNSPLHFGNGTRLTVT.

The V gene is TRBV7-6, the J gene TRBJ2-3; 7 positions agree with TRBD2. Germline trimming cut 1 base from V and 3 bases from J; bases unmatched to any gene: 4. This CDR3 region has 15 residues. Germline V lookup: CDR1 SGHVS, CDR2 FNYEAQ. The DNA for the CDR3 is TGTGCCAGCAGCTTAGAGGCGGGGGAAACAGATACGCAGTATTTT. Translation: CASSLEAGETDTQYF. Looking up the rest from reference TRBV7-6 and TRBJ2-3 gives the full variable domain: GAGVSQSPRYKVTKRGQDVALRCDPISGHVSLYWYRQALGQGPEFLTYFNYEAQQDKSGLPNDRFSAERPEGSISTLTIQRTEQRDSAMYRCASSLEAGETDTQYFGPGTRLTVL.

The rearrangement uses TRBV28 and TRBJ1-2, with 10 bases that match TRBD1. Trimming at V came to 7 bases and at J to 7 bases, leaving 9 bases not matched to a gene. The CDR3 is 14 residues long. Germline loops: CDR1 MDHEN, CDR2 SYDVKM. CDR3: CASILGQGVGGYTF. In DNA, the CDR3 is TGTGCCAGCATTCTCGGACAGGGGGTGGGTGGCTACACCTTC.

CDR3 bases: TGTGCCAGCAGCTTTCGGGACAGAGTTAACTATGGCTACACCTTC. Its translation is CASSFRDRVNYGYTF. The gene calls are TRBV5-6 and TRBJ1-2, with 7 bases fitting TRBD1. The germline V gene encodes CDR1 SGHDT and CDR2 YYEEEE. The CDR3 has 15 amino acids. V shed 2 bases and J 1 base; nucleotides not matched to a gene: 5.

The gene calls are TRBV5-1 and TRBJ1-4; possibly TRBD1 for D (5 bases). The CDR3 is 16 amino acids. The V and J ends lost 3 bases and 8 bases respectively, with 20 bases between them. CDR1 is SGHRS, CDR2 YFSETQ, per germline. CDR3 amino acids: CASSSGPGRGEEKLFF. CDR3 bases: TGCGCCAGCAGCTCGGGACCGGGTCGCGGAGAAGAAAAACTGTTTTTT.

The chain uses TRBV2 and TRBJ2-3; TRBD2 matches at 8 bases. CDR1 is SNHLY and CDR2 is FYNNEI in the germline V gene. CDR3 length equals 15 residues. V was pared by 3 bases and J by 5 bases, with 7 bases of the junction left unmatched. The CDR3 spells CASSDTGGRGDTQYF. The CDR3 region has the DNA TGTGCCAGCAGTGATACGGGGGGGCGTGGAGATACGCAGTATTTT.

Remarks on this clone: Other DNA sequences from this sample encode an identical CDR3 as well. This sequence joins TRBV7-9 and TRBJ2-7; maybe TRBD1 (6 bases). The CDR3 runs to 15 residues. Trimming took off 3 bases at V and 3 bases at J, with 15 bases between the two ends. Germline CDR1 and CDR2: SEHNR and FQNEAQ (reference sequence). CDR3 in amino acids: CASSLGTGNYYEQYF. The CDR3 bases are TGTGCCAGCAGCTTGGGCACAGGGAACTACTACGAGCAGTACTTC.

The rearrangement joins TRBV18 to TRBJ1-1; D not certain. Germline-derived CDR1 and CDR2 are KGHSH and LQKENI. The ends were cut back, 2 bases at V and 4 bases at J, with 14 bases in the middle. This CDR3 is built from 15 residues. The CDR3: CASSPYQAWSTEAFF. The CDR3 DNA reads TGTGCCAGCTCACCATACCAGGCCTGGAGCACTGAAGCTTTCTTT.

CDR3 region: CASSQDGASNEQFF. The CDR3 coding sequence is TGCGCCAGCAGCCAAGATGGAGCATCCAATGAGCAGTTCTTC. The chain recombines TRBV4-1 with TRBJ2-1, with unresolved D. CDR3 length equals 14 residues. Trimming removed 0 bases from V and 6 bases from J, with 9 bases in between. Germline V lookup: CDR1 MGHRA, CDR2 YSYEKL.

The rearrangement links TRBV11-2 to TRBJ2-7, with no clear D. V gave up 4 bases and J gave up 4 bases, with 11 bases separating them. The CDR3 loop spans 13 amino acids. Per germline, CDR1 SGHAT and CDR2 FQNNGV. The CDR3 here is CASSSTNIYEQYF. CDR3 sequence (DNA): TGTGCCAGCAGCTCGACAAATATATACGAGCAGTACTTC.

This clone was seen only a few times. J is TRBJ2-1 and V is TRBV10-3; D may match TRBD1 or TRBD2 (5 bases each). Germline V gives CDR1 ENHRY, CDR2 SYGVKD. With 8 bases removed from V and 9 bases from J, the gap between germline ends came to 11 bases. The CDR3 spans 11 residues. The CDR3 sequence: CAIGGNGEQFF. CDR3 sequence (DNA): TGTGCCATCGGGGGAAATGGTGAGCAGTTCTTC.

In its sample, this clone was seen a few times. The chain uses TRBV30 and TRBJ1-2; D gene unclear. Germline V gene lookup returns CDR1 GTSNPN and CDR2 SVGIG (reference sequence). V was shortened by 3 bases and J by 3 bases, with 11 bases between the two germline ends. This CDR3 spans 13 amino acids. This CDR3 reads CAWSINGYYGYTF. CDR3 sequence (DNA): TGTGCCTGGAGCATAAATGGTTACTATGGCTACACCTTC.

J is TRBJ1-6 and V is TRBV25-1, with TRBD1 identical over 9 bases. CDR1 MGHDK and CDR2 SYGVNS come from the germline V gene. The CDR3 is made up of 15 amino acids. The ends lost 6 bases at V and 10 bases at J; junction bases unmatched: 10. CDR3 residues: CASRGTGFRGSPLHF. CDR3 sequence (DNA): TGTGCCAGCAGGGGGACAGGGTTTAGAGGGTCACCCCTCCACTTT.

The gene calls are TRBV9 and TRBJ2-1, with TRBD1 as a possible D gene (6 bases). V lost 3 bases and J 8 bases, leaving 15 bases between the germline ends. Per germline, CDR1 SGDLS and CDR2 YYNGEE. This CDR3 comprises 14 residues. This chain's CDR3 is CASSGRGLGDEQFF. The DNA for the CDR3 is TGTGCCAGCAGCGGTAGGGGGTTGGGTGATGAGCAGTTCTTC.

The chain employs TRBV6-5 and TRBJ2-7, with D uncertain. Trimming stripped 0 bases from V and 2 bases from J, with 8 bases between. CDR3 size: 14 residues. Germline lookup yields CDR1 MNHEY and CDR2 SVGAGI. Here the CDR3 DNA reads TGTGCCAGCAGTTACTCGCCGGGTACCTACGAGCAGTACTTC. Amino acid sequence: CASSYSPGTYEQYF.

The CDR3 protein is CASSHHGAGLGTQYF. CDR3 coding DNA: TGTGCCAGCAGCCACCACGGGGCAGGGTTGGGGACCCAGTACTTC. This chain connects TRBV3-1 (or the pseudogene TRBV3-2) to TRBJ2-5, with D perhaps given as TRBD1 or TRBD2 (5 bases each). Deletions cut 3 bases from V and 7 bases from J, with 18 bases between. The CDR3 runs 15 residues. Germline V lookup: CDR1 LGHDT, CDR2 YNNKEL (reference sequence).

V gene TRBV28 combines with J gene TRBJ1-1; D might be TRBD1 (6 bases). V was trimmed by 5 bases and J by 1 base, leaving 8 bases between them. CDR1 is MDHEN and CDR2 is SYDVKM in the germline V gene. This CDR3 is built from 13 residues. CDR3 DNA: TGTGCCAGCAGTCTAGGGGGGAACACTGAAGCTTTCTTT. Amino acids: CASSLGGNTEAFF.

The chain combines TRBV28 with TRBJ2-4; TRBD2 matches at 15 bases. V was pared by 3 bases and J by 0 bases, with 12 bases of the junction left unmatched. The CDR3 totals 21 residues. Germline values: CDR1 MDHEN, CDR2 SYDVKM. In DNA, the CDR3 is TGTGCCAGCAGTTTCATCTACGGACTAGCGGGGGGGAAACTAGCCAAAAACATTCAGTACTTC. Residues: CASSFIYGLAGGKLAKNIQYF.

CDR3 region: CASITANYGYTF. The CDR3 DNA sequence: TGTGCCAGCATAACAGCTAACTATGGCTACACCTTC. The rearrangement uses TRBV28 and TRBJ1-2; no clear D. The CDR3 is made up of 12 amino acids. The V end was cut by 7 bases, the J end by 0 bases, with 6 bases between. Germline CDR1 MDHEN, CDR2 SYDVKM.

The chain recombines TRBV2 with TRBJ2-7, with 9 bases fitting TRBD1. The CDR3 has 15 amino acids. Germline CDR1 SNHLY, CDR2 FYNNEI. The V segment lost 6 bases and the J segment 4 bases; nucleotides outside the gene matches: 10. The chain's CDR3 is CASRDPGQGSYEQYF. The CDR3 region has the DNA TGTGCCAGCAGGGATCCGGGACAGGGAAGTTACGAGCAGTACTTC.

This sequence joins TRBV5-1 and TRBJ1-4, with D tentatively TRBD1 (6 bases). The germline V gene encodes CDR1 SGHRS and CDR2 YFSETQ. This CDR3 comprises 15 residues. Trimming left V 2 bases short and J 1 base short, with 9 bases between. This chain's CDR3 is CASSFQQGTNEKLFF. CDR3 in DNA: TGCGCCAGCAGCTTCCAACAGGGAACTAATGAAAAACTGTTTTTT.

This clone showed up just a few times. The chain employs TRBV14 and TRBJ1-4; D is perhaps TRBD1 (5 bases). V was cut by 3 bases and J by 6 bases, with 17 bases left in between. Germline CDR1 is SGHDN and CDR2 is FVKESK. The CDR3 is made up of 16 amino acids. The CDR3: CASSHLGRGNDEKLFF. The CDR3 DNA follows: TGTGCCAGCAGCCACCTGGGCCGGGGGAATGATGAAAAACTGTTTTTT.

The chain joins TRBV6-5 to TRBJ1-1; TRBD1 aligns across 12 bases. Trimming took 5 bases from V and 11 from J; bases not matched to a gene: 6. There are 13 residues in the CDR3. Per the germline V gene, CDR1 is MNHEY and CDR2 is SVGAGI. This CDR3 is CASSRDRGRHAFF. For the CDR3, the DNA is TGTGCCAGCAGTCGGGACAGGGGGCGCCATGCTTTCTTT.

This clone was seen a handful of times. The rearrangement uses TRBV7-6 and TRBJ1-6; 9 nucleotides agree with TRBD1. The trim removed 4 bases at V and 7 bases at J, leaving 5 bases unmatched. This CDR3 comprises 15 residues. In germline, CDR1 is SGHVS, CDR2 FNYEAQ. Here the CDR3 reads CASSSGQGLNSPLHF. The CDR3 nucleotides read TGTGCCAGCAGCTCCGGACAGGGGCTAAATTCACCCCTCCACTTT.

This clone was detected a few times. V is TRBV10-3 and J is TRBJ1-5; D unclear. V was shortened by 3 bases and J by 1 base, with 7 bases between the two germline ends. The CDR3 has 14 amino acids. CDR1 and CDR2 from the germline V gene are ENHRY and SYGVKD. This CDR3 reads CAISEVGSNQPQHF. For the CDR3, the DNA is TGTGCCATCAGTGAAGTGGGAAGCAATCAGCCCCAGCATTTT.